This passage covers 18 T cell receptor beta chains from one sample sequenced in a study of cytomegalovirus exposure and HLA in healthy donors. The PCR used 60 Vbeta and 13 Jbeta primers. Sequencing used immunoSEQ multiplex PCR; TCRdb keeps in-frame clones, though not all of them. Among approximately 130,000 clones listed, 70% to 80% were seen once. The specimen was PBMCs. The receptors shown here come from a man aged 25-45 years in good health and CMV-seronegative.

This chain joins TRBV5-1 and TRBJ2-7; D unclear. The CDR3 length is 16 residues. The germline V and J ends were trimmed by 3 bases and 6 bases, with 22 bases remaining between them. The germline V gene encodes CDR1 SGHRS and CDR2 YFSETQ. CDR3 nucleotides: TGCGCCAGCAGCTCGACACACAGTTCGAACCCCCTCGAGCAGTACTTC. It specifies CASSSTHSSNPLEQYF.

This clone was seen a single time. The chain links TRBV19 to TRBJ1-1, with TRBD1 identical over 7 bases. The germline V gene has CDR1 LNHDA and CDR2 SQIVND (reference sequence). V was clipped by 4 bases and J by 1 base; unmatched bases: 9. The CDR3 has 16 amino acids. The CDR3 sequence is CASSTTGDVANTEAFF. The CDR3, as DNA: TGTGCCAGTAGTACCACAGGGGATGTCGCGAACACTGAAGCTTTCTTT. Full variable domain (remainder filled in from reference TRBV19 and TRBJ1-1): DGGITQSPKYLFRKEGQNVTLSCEQNLNHDAMYWYRQDPGQGLRLIYYSQIVNDFQKGDIAEGYSVSREKKESFPLTVTSAQKNPTAFYLCASSTTGDVANTEAFFGQGTRLTVV.

Relative to its sample, this clone is medium-sized (0.01 to 0.1%). Relative to the germline gene, one junction end is altered; a read error may explain this. The chain uses TRBV2 and TRBJ2-2, with 8 bases fitting TRBD1. The CDR3 totals 15 residues. In germline, CDR1 is SNHLY, CDR2 FYNNEI. Here the CDR3 DNA reads TGTGCCAGCATTGAAGACAGGGGGAACACCGGGGAGCTGTTTTTT. It encodes CASIEDRGNTGELFF.

The V call is TRBV12-5, the J call TRBJ2-2, with a possible D match to TRBD2 (6 bases). Germline CDR1 and CDR2: LGHNT and FRNRAP. The CDR3 loop spans 15 amino acids. Deletions cut 3 bases from V and 4 bases from J, with 12 bases between. The DNA for the CDR3 is TGTGCTAGTGGTTTAGGTACCGGGGGCACCGGGGAGCTGTTTTTT. Translating it yields CASGLGTGGTGELFF.

The chain is built from TRBV30 and TRBJ2-5; perhaps TRBD2 as D (5 bases). Germline values: CDR1 GTSNPN, CDR2 SVGIG (reference sequence). This CDR3 contains 15 residues. Trimming took 2 bases from V and 5 from J, leaving 18 bases between them. This CDR3 reads CAWSYPFARGETQYF. The CDR3 coding sequence is TGTGCCTGGAGTTACCCTTTTGCGAGAGGGGAGACCCAGTACTTC.

This rearrangement joins TRBV7-2 to TRBJ2-7, with 7 bases fitting TRBD1. The CDR3 extends over 15 amino acids. CDR1 SGHTA and CDR2 FQGNSA come from the germline V gene. V was clipped by 6 bases and J by 4 bases; unmatched bases: 12. CDR3: CASRLEGAFRYEQYF. CDR3 coding DNA: TGTGCCAGCAGGCTTGAGGGGGCCTTTCGATACGAGCAGTACTTC.

This chain joins TRBV7-9 and TRBJ2-7; 11 nucleotides line up with TRBD1. The V segment lost 3 bases and the J segment 3 bases; nucleotides outside the gene matches: 7. Germline V CDR1 and CDR2: SEHNR, FQNEAQ (reference sequence). The CDR3 spans 16 residues. The CDR3 protein is CASSLGQGGTNYEQYF. In nucleotides, the CDR3 is TGTGCCAGCAGCTTGGGACAGGGGGGGACTAACTACGAGCAGTACTTC.

The J gene is TRBJ2-2, the V gene TRBV6-1; D ambiguous. This CDR3 contains 12 residues. V was cut by 5 bases and J by 4 bases, with 5 bases left in between. Germline lookup yields CDR1 MNHNS and CDR2 SASEGT. CDR3 DNA sequence: TGTGCCAGCAGTACAGTCACCGGGGAGCTGTTTTTT. It specifies CASSTVTGELFF.

The chain couples TRBV27 to TRBJ2-2; TRBD1 aligns across 9 bases. This CDR3 is 15 amino acids long. The J segment lost 5 bases and the V segment lost 8 bases, leaving 9 bases of the junction unmatched. From germline, CDR1 is MNHEY and CDR2 SMNVEV (reference sequence). This CDR3 is CASLTGGQGTGELFF. CDR3 in DNA: TGTGCCAGCTTGACGGGAGGACAGGGGACCGGGGAGCTGTTTTTT.

As DNA, the CDR3 is TGTGCCAGCAGTTTATCGAACAGCTACGAGCAGTACTTC. Its translation is CASSLSNSYEQYF. This chain joins TRBV27 and TRBJ2-7; D unresolved. Germline loops: CDR1 MNHEY, CDR2 SMNVEV (reference sequence). The CDR3 loop spans 13 amino acids. V lost 0 bases to trimming and J lost 3 bases, with 6 bases between them.

This CDR3 reads CASSRQGAGANVLTF. The CDR3 nucleotides read TGTGCCAGCAGCCGACAGGGGGCTGGGGCCAACGTCCTGACTTTC. J is TRBJ2-6 and V is TRBV7-2; 9 bases match TRBD1. V trimming: 5 bases; J trimming: 2 bases; junction bases outside the gene matches: 1. CDR3 length equals 15 residues. Germline V gene sequence: CDR1 SGHTA, CDR2 FQGNSA.

This clone was observed a few times. CDR3 nucleotides: TGTGCCAGCAGAGGACAGGGGACTAACCTTTTTTCCGGGGAGCTGTTTTTT. Translation: CASRGQGTNLFSGELFF. This chain uses TRBV11-3 with TRBJ2-2, with 9 bases that match TRBD1. CDR1 and CDR2 (germline): SGHNT, YENEEA. J was trimmed by 6 bases and V by 6 bases; bases with no gene match: 14. The CDR3 is made up of 17 amino acids.

The V call is TRBV7-2, the J call TRBJ1-5; D gene unclear. V was clipped by 1 base and J by 7 bases, with 5 bases between them. The CDR3 runs to 12 residues. Germline values: CDR1 SGHTA, CDR2 FQGNSA. The CDR3 protein is CASSLDSQPQHF. The CDR3 DNA follows: TGTGCCAGCAGCTTAGATTCACAGCCCCAGCATTTT.

The rearrangement links TRBV7-6 to TRBJ2-7; weak D call: TRBD2 (6 bases). The length of the CDR3 is 15 residues. Deletions cut 4 bases from V and 0 bases from J, with 13 bases between. The germline gives CDR1 SGHVS, CDR2 FNYEAQ. In nucleotides, the CDR3 is TGTGCCAGCAGCTATCGGGACTCAAGCTCCTACGAGCAGTACTTC. Protein: CASSYRDSSSYEQYF.

This clone was detected only once. This rearrangement joins TRBV7-8 to TRBJ2-5, with D perhaps TRBD2 (8 bases). The germline V gene encodes CDR1 SGHVS and CDR2 FQNEAQ. Trimming removed 5 bases at V and 4 bases at J, with 23 bases between. CDR3 size: 17 residues. The CDR3 protein is CASSPRGAGGSGETQYF. In nucleotides, the CDR3 is TGTGCCAGCAGCCCCAGGGGGGCGGGAGGATCGGGAGAGACCCAGTACTTC.

Concerning this clone itself: The junction departs from the called germline gene at one end, perhaps through a read error. This rearrangement joins TRBV29-1 to TRBJ2-7; D remains unclear. This CDR3 is built from 11 residues. Germline V gene data show CDR1 as SQVTM and CDR2 as ANQGSEA. Here the CDR3 reads CSFDLLYEQYF. CDR3 nucleotide sequence: TGCAGCTTTGACCTTCTCTACGAGCAGTACTTC.

The V and J genes are TRBV28 and TRBJ2-1; TRBD1 matches 7 bases. Trimming at V came to 5 bases and at J to 3 bases, leaving 10 bases not matched to a gene. Per germline, CDR1 MDHEN and CDR2 SYDVKM. The CDR3 sequence is 16 residues long. The CDR3 region is CASSQPQGLYYNEQFF. The CDR3 DNA is TGTGCCAGCAGTCAACCACAGGGGTTGTACTACAATGAGCAGTTCTTC.

There are a few counts of this clone. The chain employs TRBV9 and TRBJ1-2; the match to TRBD1 covers 8 bases. Germline trimming cut 4 bases from V and 5 bases from J; bases unmatched to any gene: 10. Germline CDR1 and CDR2: SGDLS and YYNGEE. The CDR3 is 15 residues long. The CDR3 here is CASSSSFQGAYGYTF. In DNA, the CDR3 is TGTGCCAGCAGCTCAAGTTTCCAGGGGGCTTATGGCTACACCTTC. The variable domain in full, with the rest retrieved from reference TRBV9 and TRBJ1-2, is DSGVTQTPKHLITATGQRVTLRCSPRSGDLSVYWYQQSLDQGLQFLIQYYNGEERAKGNILERFSAQQFPDLHSELNLSSLELGDSALYFCASSSSFQGAYGYTFGSGTRLTVV.